These 31 T cell receptor beta chains came from one sample sequenced in a study of post-analysis software for immune sequencing data. No cognate antigen is known for these TCRs. Points from the study as a whole: Patients used about five TRBV segments, including TRBV5-6, TRBV5-1 and TRBV20-1, more often than controls.

Carried by the TCR beta cDNA libraries were unique molecular identifiers. MiXCR, run by TCRdb on the PCR reads, gives a single entry per CDR3 protein. The sample yields hundreds of thousands of distinct CDR3 sequences, 25% to 30% seen once. Sequenced input: blood. Receptor source: a girl aged 5-17 years with multiple sclerosis.

The sample holds a few counts of this clonotype. The J gene is TRBJ1-6, the V gene TRBV7-2; D might be TRBD1 (6 bases). This CDR3 has 15 residues. Germline assignment: CDR1 SGHTA and CDR2 FQGNSA. The germline V and J ends were trimmed by 1 base and 6 bases, with 10 bases remaining between them. CDR3 in DNA: TGTGCCAGCAGCTTAGACAGGGCTCGTAATTCACCCCTCCACTTT. This encodes CASSLDRARNSPLHF.

This clonotype was seen a few times. The chain employs TRBV7-2 and TRBJ2-7; TRBD2 matches 7 bases. The CDR3 extends over 18 amino acids. The ends lost 3 bases at V and 5 bases at J; junction bases unmatched: 19. Germline CDR1 reads SGHTA; CDR2 reads FQGNSA. The CDR3 loop reads CASSLGGNLGGRSHEQYF. The CDR3 nucleotides are TGTGCCAGCAGCTTGGGTGGAAATTTGGGCGGGAGAAGCCACGAGCAGTACTTC.

J is TRBJ1-2 and V is TRBV7-9; D unresolved. Germline lookup yields CDR1 SEHNR and CDR2 FQNEAQ (reference sequence). The V gene lost 2 bases and the J gene lost 0 bases, with 10 bases spanning the gap. CDR3 length: 15 amino acids. The CDR3 bases are TGTGCCAGCAGCTTAAAGTCACCTGCTAACTATGGCTACACCTTC. Translated: CASSLKSPANYGYTF. The full variable domain, rest sourced from reference TRBV7-9 and TRBJ1-2, is DTGVSQNPRHKITKRGQNVTFRCDPISEHNRLYWYRQTLGQGPEFLTYFQNEAQLEKSRLLSDRFSAERPKGSFSTLEIQRTEQGDSAMYLCASSLKSPANYGYTFGSGTRLTVV.

This clonotype was seen more than once but under ten times. The rearrangement joins TRBV6-5 to TRBJ1-2, with no clear D. V was cut by 0 bases and J by 0 bases, with 8 bases left in between. The CDR3 contains 15 residues. Germline assignment: CDR1 MNHEY and CDR2 SVGAGI. In DNA form, the CDR3 reads TGTGCCAGCAGTTACTCCGCAGCCGCTAACTATGGCTACACCTTC. Translation gives CASSYSAAANYGYTF.

This clonotype has ten or more counts. J is TRBJ2-7 and V is TRBV28; 7 bases match TRBD2. The germline V gene has CDR1 MDHEN and CDR2 SYDVKM. This CDR3 has 12 residues. Trimming removed 3 bases from V and 7 bases from J; junction bases left unmatched: 3. In DNA, the CDR3 is TGTGCCAGCAGTTTGAGCGGGAATGAGCAGTACTTC. This encodes CASSLSGNEQYF. Based on the CDR3 plus reference TRBV28 and TRBJ2-7, the full variable domain is DVKVTQSSRYLVKRTGEKVFLECVQDMDHENMFWYRQDPGLGLRLIYFSYDVKMKEKGDIPEGYSVSREKKERFSLILESASTNQTSMYLCASSLSGNEQYFGPGTRLTVT.

CDR3 DNA sequence: TGTGCCAGCAGCCGGGGAGGGCCACGAGAGACCCAGTACTTC. Protein product: CASSRGGPRETQYF. The J gene is TRBJ2-5, the V gene TRBV5-6; 7 bases are shared with TRBD2. V lost 4 bases, J lost 4 bases, and 7 bases stayed unmatched. This CDR3 comprises 14 residues. CDR1 SGHDT and CDR2 YYEEEE come from the germline V gene.

This sequence joins TRBV10-3 and TRBJ2-1; 7 bases align to TRBD2. V was pared by 10 bases and J by 4 bases, with 10 bases of the junction left unmatched. The germline V gene encodes CDR1 ENHRY and CDR2 SYGVKD. This CDR3 comprises 14 residues. CDR3 protein: CATMRRGVYNEQFF. In nucleotides, the CDR3 is TGTGCCACCATGCGCCGGGGGGTATACAATGAGCAGTTCTTC.

The sample holds a few counts of this clonotype. The J gene is TRBJ2-1, the V gene TRBV28, with TRBD1 as a possible D gene (5 bases). Trimming removed 2 bases at V and 7 bases at J, with 9 bases between. Germline V gene data show CDR1 as MDHEN and CDR2 as SYDVKM. The CDR3 runs 13 residues. The CDR3 DNA sequence: TGTGCCAGCAGTTTAGGCAGGGAAAATGAGCAGTTCTTC. Protein sequence: CASSLGRENEQFF.

In this sample, this clonotype turned up many times. The gene calls are TRBV10-3 and TRBJ2-5; D is unresolved. CDR3 length equals 13 residues. V was trimmed by 6 bases and J by 0 bases, leaving 8 bases between them. CDR1 and CDR2 (germline): ENHRY, SYGVKD. CDR3 sequence (DNA): TGTGCCATCAGGGGGTGGGACCAAGAGACCCAGTACTTC. Its translation: CAIRGWDQETQYF.

The chain recombines TRBV5-1 with TRBJ1-5; D might be TRBD1 (6 bases). This CDR3 comprises 16 residues. Germline-derived CDR1 and CDR2 are SGHRS and YFSETQ. V lost 0 bases and J 3 bases, leaving 13 bases between the germline ends. In DNA form, the CDR3 reads TGCGCCAGCAGCTTGGGGGCGCGACAGGACAATCAGCCCCAGCATTTT. Translating it yields CASSLGARQDNQPQHF.

This clonotype has a handful of counts. This sequence joins TRBV2 and TRBJ1-5; no clear D gene. CDR3 length: 13 residues. Trimming took off 7 bases at V and 7 bases at J, with 14 bases between the two ends. Germline loops: CDR1 SNHLY, CDR2 FYNNEI. The CDR3, as DNA: TGTGCCAGCACTCGGATCTTAGGACAGCCCCAGCATTTT. It encodes CASTRILGQPQHF.

This clonotype was recorded a few times. CDR3 sequence (DNA): TGCGCCAGCAGCTCGGAATCAGGTGCGGGAGTAGGGGAGCAGTTCTTC. Protein sequence: CASSSESGAGVGEQFF. The gene calls are TRBV5-1 and TRBJ2-1; TRBD2 matches at 7 bases. Trimming removed 3 bases from V and 10 bases from J; junction bases left unmatched: 16. This CDR3 has 16 residues. Germline loops: CDR1 SGHRS, CDR2 YFSETQ.

In nucleotides, the CDR3 is TGTGCCAGCAGCCAAGATCTCGCCGGCCGAATAGCAGATACGCAGTATTTT. Its translation: CASSQDLAGRIADTQYF. This chain links TRBV4-2 with TRBJ2-3; D is uncertain. The CDR3 extends over 17 amino acids. Germline assignment: CDR1 LGHNA and CDR2 YNFKEQ. V was cut by 0 bases and J by 4 bases, with 17 bases left in between.

The genes are TRBV6-6 and TRBJ2-5, with 7 nucleotides matching TRBD2. The CDR3 is 15 residues long. Germline V gives CDR1 MNHNY, CDR2 SVGAGI (reference sequence). V lost 4 bases to trimming and J lost 5 bases; unmatched junction nucleotides: 10. The CDR3 DNA sequence: TGTGCCAGCAGTTTTTTTAGGACCGGGGGGGAGACCCAGTACTTC. It is translated as CASSFFRTGGETQYF.

This clonotype was detected only a few times. The CDR3, as DNA: TGTGCCAGCAGCTTAGACACCGGGAGACTAGCGGGTGACTACTCGATTAGCACAGATACGCAGTATTTT. This sequence encodes CASSLDTGRLAGDYSISTDTQYF. The chain recombines TRBV11-1 with TRBJ2-3; 10 bases line up with TRBD2. V lost 1 base and J lost 0; bases outside the gene matches: 22. CDR1 is SGHAT and CDR2 is FQDESV in the germline V gene (reference sequence). The CDR3 has 23 amino acids.

CDR3 bases: TGCAGTGCTACGGGGACCCGAAACACTGAAGCTTTCTTT. It is translated as CSATGTRNTEAFF. The genes are TRBV20-1 and TRBJ1-1, with a possible D match to TRBD1 (5 bases). Deletions cut 4 bases from V and 2 bases from J, with 11 bases between. Germline-derived CDR1 and CDR2 are DFQATT and SNEGSKA (reference sequence). This CDR3 spans 13 amino acids.

The chain carries TRBV7-9 and TRBJ2-5, with 7 bases aligning to TRBD1. After removal of 5 bases from V and 4 bases from J, the junction contained 13 bases not matched to a gene. Germline lookup yields CDR1 SEHNR and CDR2 FQNEAQ (reference sequence). The CDR3 length is 16 residues. CDR3 bases: TGTGCCAGCAGCCCCAAGCTCGGCAGGGGGAGAGAGACCCAGTACTTC. It codes for CASSPKLGRGRETQYF.

The rearrangement links TRBV21-1 to TRBJ1-2; TRBD1 is the table's D call and was not checked against the DNA. TRBV21-1 is termed a pseudogene. The CDR3 has 16 amino acids. CDR3 residues: CASSNLNGTGLYGYTF. The CDR3 region has the DNA TGTGCCAGCAGCAACCTAAACGGGACAGGGCTCTATGGCTACACCTTC.

This clonotype was detected a few times. The gene calls are TRBV7-8 and TRBJ2-5; 11 bases align to TRBD2. The J call is doubtful: the DNA matches TRBJ2-7 better. The CDR3 length is 15 residues. The germline V gene has CDR1 SGHVS and CDR2 FQNEAQ. CDR3 nucleotides: TGTGCCAGCAGCTTAGCACTAGCGGGGGAGTACGAGCAGTACTTC. Its translation is CASSLALAGEYEQYF.

V is TRBV5-1 and J is TRBJ2-3, with 7 bases identical to TRBD1. Germline V gene lookup returns CDR1 SGHRS and CDR2 YFSETQ. After removal of 0 bases from V and 4 bases from J, the junction contained 2 bases not matched to a gene. The CDR3 is made up of 14 amino acids. The CDR3 region is CASSLEGASDTQYF. The CDR3 coding sequence is TGCGCCAGCAGCTTGGAGGGGGCGTCAGATACGCAGTATTTT.

CDR3 amino acids: CASSAGLVRNEQFF. In DNA form, the CDR3 reads TGTGCCAGCAGTGCAGGACTAGTCCGCAATGAGCAGTTCTTC. The chain couples TRBV6-1 to TRBJ2-1, with 7 bases lining up with TRBD2. The germline V gene encodes CDR1 MNHNS and CDR2 SASEGT. CDR3 length: 14 residues. Trimming removed 4 bases from V and 6 bases from J; junction bases left unmatched: 6.

This clonotype showed up just a few times. The chain couples TRBV12-3 or TRBV12-4 to TRBJ1-1; D perhaps matches TRBD1 (5 bases). The CDR3 is made up of 14 amino acids. V lost 6 bases, J lost 4 bases, and 15 bases lay in between. The CDR3 coding sequence is TGTGCCAGCAGGGAAGTGGGGGGTGGCACTGAAGCTTTCTTT. This gives the protein CASREVGGGTEAFF.

In this sample, this clonotype turned up once. The chain combines TRBV7-9 with TRBJ1-5, with TRBD1 as a possible D gene (5 bases). The CDR3 covers 12 residues. CDR1 is SEHNR and CDR2 is FQNEAQ in the germline V gene (reference sequence). V was clipped by 4 bases and J by 9 bases, with 10 bases between them. This chain's CDR3 is CASSSGGGPQHF. The CDR3 nucleotides are TGTGCCAGCAGCTCCGGGGGGGGGCCCCAGCATTTT.

The chain uses TRBV20-1 and TRBJ1-2; 9 nucleotides match TRBD1. The CDR3 consists of 16 residues. The V gene's germline CDR1 is DFQATT and CDR2 SNEGSKA (reference sequence). V trimming: 1 base; J trimming: 2 bases; junction bases outside the gene matches: 8. The CDR3 nucleotides read TGCAGTGCTAGAGCCGGGACAGGGACGAAAAACTATGGCTACACCTTC. Its protein product is CSARAGTGTKNYGYTF.

This clonotype was counted between two and nine times. CDR3 bases: TGCGCCAGCAGCTTGCTATGGGGAGGGGAGACCCAGTACTTC. Amino acid sequence: CASSLLWGGETQYF. The chain carries TRBV5-1 and TRBJ2-7, with TRBD2 matching over 7 bases. The J call may be faulty, since TRBJ2-5 better matches the DNA end. The CDR3 consists of 14 residues. Germline CDR1 SGHRS, CDR2 YFSETQ.

The CDR3 sequence is CASSLMSGSQETQYF. As DNA, the CDR3 is TGTGCCAGCAGCTTAATGTCCGGCAGCCAAGAGACCCAGTACTTC. The chain recombines TRBV7-2 with TRBJ2-5; D gene unclear. The CDR3 totals 15 residues. Trimming removed 2 bases from V and 1 base from J, with 11 bases in between. Germline CDR1 is SGHTA and CDR2 is FQGNSA.

This clonotype was seen only once. J is TRBJ2-1 and V is TRBV7-2, with D perhaps matching TRBD1 (7 bases). Germline V gives CDR1 SGHTA, CDR2 FQGNSA. This CDR3 region has 15 residues. V lost 5 bases, J lost 6 bases, and 17 bases lay in between. The DNA for the CDR3 is TGTGCCAGCAGCCCTCAGCAGGGGGGTTGCAATGAGCAGTTCTTC. This encodes CASSPQQGGCNEQFF.

Regarding this clonotype: The conserved phenylalanine or tryptophan is not found at the CDR3 terminus, so this likely reflects a read error. The rearrangement uses TRBV18 and TRBJ2-1; D ambiguous. With 3 bases removed from V and 0 bases from J, the gap between germline ends came to 3 bases. The CDR3 loop spans 13 amino acids. Germline-derived CDR1 and CDR2 are KGHSH and LQKENI. The CDR3 sequence: CASSPSSYNEQFV. The CDR3, as DNA: TGTGCCAGCTCACCGAGCTCCTACAATGAGCAGTTCGTC.

The chain carries TRBV4-1 and TRBJ1-5; weak D call: TRBD1 (6 bases). Trimming took 0 bases from V and 3 from J, leaving 12 bases between them. The CDR3 sequence is 16 residues long. Germline V gives CDR1 MGHRA, CDR2 YSYEKL. The DNA of the CDR3 is TGCGCCAGCAGCCAAGAGGGTGGACAGCTCAATCAGCCCCAGCATTTT. It yields the protein CASSQEGGQLNQPQHF.

This clonotype was counted a few times. The chain carries TRBV6-5 and TRBJ1-4, with 8 nucleotides matching TRBD1. There are 14 residues in the CDR3. Germline V CDR1 and CDR2: MNHEY, SVGAGI. The ends lost 6 bases at V and 5 bases at J; junction bases unmatched: 5. CDR3 sequence reads: CASSKQGGNEKLFF. The DNA for the CDR3 is TGTGCCAGCAGCAAACAGGGGGGGAATGAAAAACTGTTTTTT.

This chain links TRBV28 with TRBJ1-6, with TRBD1 as a possible D gene (6 bases). This CDR3 region has 16 residues. Germline values: CDR1 MDHEN, CDR2 SYDVKM. Trimming shortened V by 1 base and J by 7 bases, and 14 bases separated the two germline ends. DNA for the CDR3: TGTGCCAGCAGTTTATCGTCTCCTGGGGGCAATTCACCCCTCCACTTT. Its translation: CASSLSSPGGNSPLHF.